This T cell receptor beta chain stems from a study of CD8 T cells in Susac syndrome. From blood CD8+ and CD4+ T cells, TCR beta sequences were generated. Reverse transcription of roughly 0.5 to 1 ug RNA used random hexamers. The method of amplification for TCR beta CDR3 was immunoSEQ multiplex PCR, covering 54 Vbeta and 13 Jbeta. TCRdb fed the immunoSEQ multiplex PCR reads into MiXCR, producing one record per CDR3 protein. The sample yields 330,000 or so distinct CDR3 sequences, about 91% seen once. The sample was CD8+ T cells from PBMCs. This clonotype was obtained from a human donor with multiple sclerosis.

The DNA of the CDR3 is TGTGCCACCAATGCCAGGACAGGCCACAATGAGCAGTTCTTC. Its translation is CATNARTGHNEQFF. The chain links TRBV15 to TRBJ2-1; 7 bases agree with TRBD1. Looked up from germline, CDR1 is LNHNV and CDR2 is YYDKDF (reference sequence). This CDR3 is 14 amino acids long. The ends lost 7 bases at V and 5 bases at J; junction bases unmatched: 8.